The clone carrying this T cell receptor (beta chain) has more than one count but fewer than ten. Antigen specificity is unknown. The template used for profiling TCR beta VDJ and CDR3 was genomic DNA. TCRdb redid the calling of the reads with MiXCR, one entry per CDR3 protein. Of about 220,000 distinct CDR3 sequences listed, around half are singletons. The data belong to a study of CD8+CD57+ T cells in acquired aplastic anemia. Study-wide points: Statistical testing detected no significant gap in CD8+ Simpson's diversity between patients and controls.

Flow cytometry had shown expanded CD8+CD57+ cells in the patients chosen for sequencing. In germline, CDR1 is ENHRY, CDR2 SYGVKD. The CDR3 consists of 17 residues. The trim removed 4 bases at V and 2 bases at J, leaving 9 bases unmatched. The TCR was taken from a human donor with aplastic anemia. The chain is built from TRBV10-3 and TRBJ2-3, with 10 bases lining up with TRBD2. The material sequenced was sorted CD4+, CD8+, or CD8+CD57+ T cells (not recorded which) from PBMCs. The CDR3 sequence: CAISGPLSGRATDTQYF. The CDR3 DNA reads TGTGCCATCAGTGGGCCCCTCAGCGGGAGGGCCACAGATACGCAGTATTTT.